A selection of T cell receptor beta chains follows, all from one sample in a study of control samples from healthy donors and cancer patients. The data were produced by immunoSEQ multiplex PCR, yet TCRdb's version contains in-frame clones alone and is incomplete. The sample shows approximately 230,000 clones, approximately 80% of them seen only once. Sequencing was carried out using PBMCs. Receptor source: a woman aged 55 to 70 with lung cancer. CDR3s include the opening cysteine and the closing phenylalanine or tryptophan. Fields, in order: J gene, D gene, V gene, clone size, CDR3 DNA, CDR3 protein. D genes are given only for firm matches. Clone size, where shown, is once, few, many, or a class for clones that have expanded.

j_call: TRBJ1-2
d_call: .
v_call: TRBV5-1
clone_size: .
cdr3_nt: TGCGCCAGCAGCTTGATCTCCCGGGGCACAGACAACTATGGCTACACCTTC
cdr3_aa: CASSLISRGTDNYGYTF

j_call: TRBJ2-1
d_call: TRBD1
v_call: TRBV9
clone_size: .
cdr3_nt: TGTGCCAGCAGCGTAGAGGGACAGGCCTACAATGAGCAGTTCTTC
cdr3_aa: CASSVEGQAYNEQFF

j_call: TRBJ1-2
d_call: TRBD1
v_call: TRBV24-1
clone_size: .
cdr3_nt: TGTGCCACCAGTGACACGACAGGGAAGAAGGGCTACACCTTC
cdr3_aa: CATSDTTGKKGYTF

j_call: TRBJ2-1
d_call: .
v_call: TRBV7-3
clone_size: .
cdr3_nt: TGTGCCAGCAGCCCCGGGAGTAACAATGAGCAGTTCTTC
cdr3_aa: CASSPGSNNEQFF

j_call: TRBJ1-4
d_call: .
v_call: TRBV6-5
clone_size: few
cdr3_nt: TGTGCCAGCAGGGCTGGTGGGGGGAATGAAAAACTGTTTTTT
cdr3_aa: CASRAGGGNEKLFF

j_call: TRBJ2-5
d_call: TRBD1
v_call: TRBV7-2
clone_size: once
cdr3_nt: TGTGCCAGCAGCTTAGGGCAGGGGGTCGGGACCCAGTACTTC
cdr3_aa: CASSLGQGVGTQYF

j_call: TRBJ1-6
d_call: TRBD1
v_call: TRBV18
clone_size: .
cdr3_nt: TGTGCCAGCTCACTAAACTCGGACAGGGCAAATTCACCCCTCCACTTT
cdr3_aa: CASSLNSDRANSPLHF

j_call: TRBJ1-1
d_call: TRBD1
v_call: TRBV28
clone_size: .
cdr3_nt: TGTGCCAGCAGCGGGGACAGGGGAGCTCTAAGAGGGAACACTGAAGCTTTCTTT
cdr3_aa: CASSGDRGALRGNTEAFF

j_call: TRBJ2-5
d_call: TRBD2
v_call: TRBV6-5
clone_size: .
cdr3_nt: TGTGCCAGCAGCCGCGGGAGCCGAAAAGAGACCCAGTACTTC
cdr3_aa: CASSRGSRKETQYF

j_call: TRBJ2-4
d_call: TRBD1
v_call: TRBV2
clone_size: .
cdr3_nt: TGTGCCAGCAGCGGACAGGTCCCAAACATTCAGTACTTC
cdr3_aa: CASSGQVPNIQYF

j_call: TRBJ2-3
d_call: TRBD2
v_call: TRBV3-1/TRBV3-2
clone_size: .
cdr3_nt: TGTGCCAGCAGCCAGCCAGGGACTAGCCTTAGCACAGATACGCAGTATTTT
cdr3_aa: CASSQPGTSLSTDTQYF

j_call: TRBJ1-1
d_call: .
v_call: TRBV2
clone_size: .
cdr3_nt: TGTGCCAGCAGTGCATCTGTTTTGAACACTGAAGCTTTCTTT
cdr3_aa: CASSASVLNTEAFF

j_call: TRBJ1-2
d_call: .
v_call: TRBV19
clone_size: .
cdr3_nt: TGTGCCAGTAGTTCGACCTGGGCAGGGGATAACTATGGCTACACCTTC
cdr3_aa: CASSSTWAGDNYGYTF

j_call: TRBJ1-6
d_call: .
v_call: TRBV6-1
clone_size: .
cdr3_nt: TGTGCCAGCAGTGAGTACAACGGACTGTCACCCCTCCACTTT
cdr3_aa: CASSEYNGLSPLHF

j_call: TRBJ2-6
d_call: .
v_call: TRBV6-5
clone_size: few
cdr3_nt: TGTGCCAGCAGTTACTCCTTAGGGTCTGGGGCCAACGTCCTGACTTTC
cdr3_aa: CASSYSLGSGANVLTF

j_call: TRBJ2-1
d_call: .
v_call: TRBV2
clone_size: .
cdr3_nt: TGTGCCAGCGGATTGGGGGGAAACAATGAGCAGTTCTTC
cdr3_aa: CASGLGGNNEQFF

j_call: TRBJ2-5
d_call: .
v_call: TRBV2
clone_size: once
cdr3_nt: TGTGCCAGCAGTGGGGCGTCCCAAGAGACCCAGTACTTC
cdr3_aa: CASSGASQETQYF

j_call: TRBJ2-1
d_call: .
v_call: TRBV9
clone_size: .
cdr3_nt: TGTGCCAGCAGCTCCGGAGTCCTCCCCTCCTACAATGAGCAGTTCTTC
cdr3_aa: CASSSGVLPSYNEQFF

j_call: TRBJ1-2
d_call: .
v_call: TRBV27
clone_size: .
cdr3_nt: TGTGCCAGCAGGGTCTCGAACGAGGGTGGGGGCTACACCTTC
cdr3_aa: CASRVSNEGGGYTF

j_call: TRBJ2-1
d_call: .
v_call: TRBV5-1
clone_size: .
cdr3_nt: TGCGCCAGCAGTAGGACGTCCAATGAGCAGTTCTTC
cdr3_aa: CASSRTSNEQFF

j_call: TRBJ2-1
d_call: TRBD2
v_call: TRBV24-1
clone_size: .
cdr3_nt: TGTGCCACCAGTGAGTCCACTAGCGGTATCTACAATGAGCAGTTCTTC
cdr3_aa: CATSESTSGIYNEQFF

j_call: TRBJ2-3
d_call: .
v_call: TRBV10-2
clone_size: .
cdr3_nt: TGCGCCAGCAGTGATTCCGGCCGGGGAGATACGCAGTATTTT
cdr3_aa: CASSDSGRGDTQYF

j_call: TRBJ1-4
d_call: .
v_call: TRBV9
clone_size: .
cdr3_nt: TGTGCCAGCAGCGGGACCGGGGGTTGGGGTAATGAAAAACTGTTTTTT
cdr3_aa: CASSGTGGWGNEKLFF

j_call: TRBJ1-4
d_call: TRBD1
v_call: TRBV5-1
clone_size: .
cdr3_nt: TGCGCCAGCAGCGGGACAGGGGACGAGGAAAAACTGTTTTTT
cdr3_aa: CASSGTGDEEKLFF

j_call: TRBJ1-6
d_call: .
v_call: TRBV27
clone_size: .
cdr3_nt: TGTGCCAGCAGGGGACTTGAGAATTCACCCCTCCACTTT
cdr3_aa: CASRGLENSPLHF

j_call: TRBJ1-1
d_call: .
v_call: TRBV6-6
clone_size: few
cdr3_nt: TGTGCCACCCTCGACCGGGACACGAACACTGAAGCTTTCTTT
cdr3_aa: CATLDRDTNTEAFF

j_call: TRBJ2-7
d_call: .
v_call: TRBV20-1
clone_size: .
cdr3_nt: TGCAGTGCTAGTAAGGGGGGGGCGACCTACGAGCAGTACTTC
cdr3_aa: CSASKGGATYEQYF

j_call: TRBJ2-7
d_call: TRBD1
v_call: TRBV5-8
clone_size: .
cdr3_nt: TGTGCCAGCAGCCATAAGACAGGGGCGGCCACCTACGAGCAGTACTTC
cdr3_aa: CASSHKTGAATYEQYF

j_call: TRBJ1-1
d_call: .
v_call: TRBV19
clone_size: .
cdr3_nt: TGTGCCAGTACCTTTGGGCCCGGGGGCACTGAAGCTTTCTTT
cdr3_aa: CASTFGPGGTEAFF

j_call: TRBJ1-1
d_call: .
v_call: TRBV19
clone_size: .
cdr3_nt: TGTGCCAGTAGTGGACTCACGGGGAGGGCTGAAGCTTTCTTT
cdr3_aa: CASSGLTGRAEAFF

j_call: TRBJ2-1
d_call: TRBD2
v_call: TRBV4-2
clone_size: .
cdr3_nt: TGTGCCAGCAGCCAAGAGACTAGCGGCCATTACAATGAGCAGTTCTTC
cdr3_aa: CASSQETSGHYNEQFF

j_call: TRBJ2-1
d_call: .
v_call: TRBV9
clone_size: .
cdr3_nt: TGTGCCAGCAGCGTAGGCAGTCAGGGGGAGCAGTTCTTC
cdr3_aa: CASSVGSQGEQFF

j_call: TRBJ2-3
d_call: TRBD2
v_call: TRBV24-1
clone_size: .
cdr3_nt: TGTGCCACCAGTGATTCGTCTAGCGGGACTAGCACAGATACGCAGTATTTT
cdr3_aa: CATSDSSSGTSTDTQYF